This TCR beta chain was profiled in a study of T-cell reconstitution after alpha-beta-depleted transplantation in children. This clonotype appeared many times. Unique molecular identifiers featured in how the TCRbeta library was prepared. A single record per CDR3 protein comes from TCRdb applying MiXCR to the PCR reads. The sample lists some 250,000 distinct CDR3 sequences; approximately 12% were seen once. The V and J ends lost 5 bases and 13 bases respectively, with 12 bases between them. The V gene's germline CDR1 is MNHEY and CDR2 SVGAGI. The CDR3 runs 12 residues. The clonotype comes from a human donor who donated a stem cell graft to a child with acute lymphoblastic leukemia. The J gene is TRBJ1-6, the V gene TRBV6-5; D perhaps matches TRBD1 (5 bases). The source was PBMCs from the stem cell graft donor, collected from the stem cell graft. Here the CDR3 DNA reads TGTGCCAGCAGTGTCTCCGGGGGGCCCCTCCACTTT. Protein: CASSVSGGPLHF.